A selection of T cell receptor beta chains follows, all from one sample in a study of shared clonotypes between healthy human individuals. Measured with immunoSEQ multiplex PCR; TCRdb has only the in-frame clones, and not every one. The sample holds about 1.1 million clones, around three quarters seen once. Sequenced: memory CD4+ T cells from PBMCs. Receptors originate from a man younger than 35 in good health. Some clones in this sample may be carry-over from other donors' samples. The CDR3 runs from the conserved cysteine through the conserved F or W. D genes are given only for firm matches. Clone size appears in some rows only: once, few, many, or a class for an expanded clone.

>NA|TRBV11-2|NA|TRBJ1-3
CASRPPSGNTIYF
TGTGCCAGCAGACCCCCCTCTGGAAACACCATATATTTT
>NA|TRBV5-6|TRBD2|TRBJ2-5
CASSFPRTSGRAGGETQYF
TGTGCCAGCAGCTTTCCCAGGACTAGCGGGAGGGCCGGCGGTGAGACCCAGTACTTC
>NA|TRBV27|NA|TRBJ2-5
CASSLSMRGSWETQYF
TGTGCCAGCAGTTTATCGATGAGGGGCTCATGGGAGACCCAGTACTTC
>NA|TRBV5-1|NA|TRBJ1-1
CASSPLGGRRDTEAFF
TGCGCCAGCAGCCCCCTCGGGGGGCGAAGGGACACTGAAGCTTTCTTT
>NA|TRBV10-3|TRBD1|TRBJ1-3
CATRGQAGNTIYF
TGTGCCACCAGGGGGCAGGCTGGAAACACCATATATTTT
>NA|TRBV7-3|NA|TRBJ2-1
CASSLQPLGPSSYNEQFF
TGTGCCAGCAGCTTACAGCCCCTCGGGCCCAGCTCCTACAATGAGCAGTTCTTC
>once|TRBV7-2|TRBD2|TRBJ2-1
CASSPTSGRPMYNEQFF
TGTGCCAGCAGCCCAACTAGCGGGAGGCCAATGTACAATGAGCAGTTCTTC
>NA|TRBV6-6|TRBD2|TRBJ2-1
CASSYPGLAGDEQFF
TGTGCCAGCAGTTACCCAGGACTAGCGGGAGATGAGCAGTTCTTC
>few|TRBV2|NA|TRBJ2-7
CASTITAGEQYF
TGTGCCAGCACTATAACAGCGGGCGAGCAGTACTTC
>once|TRBV5-6|NA|TRBJ2-7
CASSLAAGFGQGGYEQYF
TGTGCCAGCAGCTTGGCCGCGGGTTTTGGGCAGGGTGGCTACGAGCAGTACTTC
>few|TRBV27|NA|TRBJ2-6
CASSPPRATGANVLTF
TGTGCCAGCAGTCCGCCCCGGGCAACTGGGGCCAACGTCCTGACTTTC
>few|TRBV28|NA|TRBJ1-5
CASKWMSGNQPQHF
TGTGCCAGCAAATGGATGTCGGGCAATCAGCCCCAGCATTTT
>NA|TRBV7-9|NA|TRBJ2-7
CASSSATDSYEQYF
TGTGCCAGCAGCTCCGCGACTGACTCCTACGAGCAGTACTTC
>NA|TRBV5-8|NA|TRBJ2-1
CASSLAQGGGTNEQFF
TGTGCCAGCAGCTTGGCGCAGGGTGGGGGCACAAATGAGCAGTTCTTC
>once|TRBV28|TRBD1|TRBJ2-7
CASSTGTVPYEQYF
TGTGCCAGCAGCACCGGGACAGTCCCCTACGAGCAGTACTTC
>NA|TRBV28|NA|TRBJ2-7
CASSSKGASYEQYF
TGTGCCAGCAGTTCGAAAGGGGCCTCCTACGAGCAGTACTTC
>NA|TRBV10-3|NA|TRBJ2-7
CAIMDLISYEQYF
TGTGCCATCATGGATCTGATTTCCTACGAGCAGTACTTC
>NA|TRBV4-2|TRBD2|TRBJ2-3
CASSQDAALAGGPTDTQYF
TGTGCCAGCAGCCAAGATGCCGCGCTAGCGGGAGGGCCTACAGATACGCAGTATTTT
>NA|TRBV5-4|TRBD1|TRBJ2-2
CASSLGQGADTGELFF
TGTGCCAGCAGCTTGGGACAGGGGGCAGACACCGGGGAGCTGTTTTTT
>NA|TRBV5-4|NA|TRBJ2-2
CASSLGPAADTGELFF
TGTGCCAGCAGCTTGGGACCAGCGGCCGACACCGGGGAGCTGTTTTTT
>NA|TRBV27|NA|TRBJ2-3
CASSSDEPLSTDTQYF
TGTGCCAGCAGTTCGGACGAGCCTTTAAGCACAGATACGCAGTATTTT
>once|TRBV5-4|TRBD2|TRBJ2-7
CASSFEAGGYEQYF
TGTGCCAGCAGCTTCGAAGCGGGAGGATACGAGCAGTACTTC